The 27 T cell receptor beta chains below come from one sample, sequenced in a study of blood T cell repertoires in COVID-19. Profiling relied on immunoSEQ multiplex PCR, and the TCRdb table lists in-frame clones only, not all of them. The sample shows around 94,000 clones, 80% of them seen only once. The sequenced sample consisted of peripheral blood. All receptors come from a human donor in a cohort sampled during active COVID-19.

The V and J genes are TRBV6-5 and TRBJ2-7, with 7 bases aligning to TRBD1. This CDR3 region has 15 residues. The ends lost 0 bases at V and 5 bases at J; junction bases unmatched: 7. The germline gives CDR1 MNHEY, CDR2 SVGAGI. The CDR3 sequence is CASSYSGDSPDEQYF. The CDR3, as DNA: TGTGCCAGCAGTTACTCAGGGGACAGCCCTGACGAGCAGTACTTC.

The gene calls are TRBV5-8 and TRBJ2-3; 7 bases align to TRBD2. This CDR3 has 15 amino acids. Germline-derived CDR1 and CDR2 are SGHTS and YDEGEE. Trimming removed 2 bases from V and 5 bases from J; junction bases left unmatched: 8. The CDR3 DNA follows: TGTGCCAGCAGCTTTGCCGGGAGGACTGAAGATACGCAGTATTTT. Residues: CASSFAGRTEDTQYF.

The chain combines TRBV3-1 (or the pseudogene TRBV3-2) with TRBJ1-1, with TRBD1 matching over 8 bases. The CDR3 sequence is 14 residues long. The germline V gene encodes CDR1 LGHDT and CDR2 YNNKEL (reference sequence). V lost 6 bases to trimming and J lost 0 bases; unmatched junction nucleotides: 3. The CDR3 bases are TGTGCCAGCAGGCAGACAGGGGTGAACACTGAAGCTTTCTTT. This sequence encodes CASRQTGVNTEAFF.

This chain's CDR3 is CASSLAPTQGANVLTF. CDR3 nucleotide sequence: TGCGCCAGCAGCTTGGCACCCACTCAAGGGGCCAACGTCCTGACTTTC. The chain couples TRBV5-1 to TRBJ2-6; D is undetermined. The CDR3 has 16 amino acids. The germline CDR1 and CDR2 sequences are SGHRS and YFSETQ. V dropped 0 bases and J dropped 4 bases, with 11 bases sitting between them.

This clone has just a few counts. The chain couples TRBV19 to TRBJ2-1; 8 nucleotides line up with TRBD1. CDR3 length equals 15 residues. V trimming: 5 bases; J trimming: 9 bases; junction bases outside the gene matches: 12. Per the germline V gene, CDR1 is LNHDA and CDR2 is SQIVND (reference sequence). The CDR3 sequence is CASSGISTGGGEQFF. CDR3 DNA sequence: TGTGCCAGTAGTGGAATAAGTACAGGGGGAGGTGAGCAGTTCTTC.

The chain carries TRBV13 and TRBJ2-7; a weak D match, TRBD2 (6 bases). The V end lost 6 bases, the J end lost 4 bases, and 28 bases lay between the germline ends. The germline CDR1 and CDR2 sequences are PRHDT and FYEKMQ (reference sequence). This CDR3 comprises 18 residues. The CDR3 protein is CASSYGSGLRRLLYEQYF. The DNA of the CDR3 is TGTGCCAGCAGTTATGGGAGCGGGCTAAGACGACTCCTTTACGAGCAGTACTTC.

The chain links TRBV6-2 or TRBV6-3 to TRBJ2-7, with a tentative D call TRBD1 (6 bases). The V end lost 2 bases, the J end lost 3 bases, and 14 bases lay between the germline ends. Germline V gives CDR1 MNHEY, CDR2 SVGEGT. The CDR3 covers 15 residues. The CDR3 DNA sequence: TGTGCCAGCAGTTACCGGGACACTTTCTTCTACGAGCAGTACTTC. Its translation: CASSYRDTFFYEQYF.

The chain employs TRBV15 and TRBJ1-1, with 7 bases identical to TRBD1. The CDR3 is made up of 15 amino acids. V trimming: 5 bases; J trimming: 3 bases; junction bases outside the gene matches: 9. CDR1 is LNHNV, CDR2 YYDKDF, per germline (reference sequence). The CDR3 sequence: CATSRGTEPYTEAFF. The CDR3 nucleotides are TGTGCCACCAGCCGGGGGACAGAACCCTACACTGAAGCTTTCTTT. Looking up the rest from reference TRBV15 and TRBJ1-1 gives the full variable domain: DAMVIQNPRYQVTQFGKPVTLSCSQTLNHNVMYWYQQKSSQAPKLLFHYYDKDFNNEADTPDNFQSRRPNTSFCFLDIRSPGLGDTAMYLCATSRGTEPYTEAFFGQGTRLTVV.

The chain has TRBV27 and TRBJ1-5; D might be TRBD1 (5 bases). Per germline, CDR1 MNHEY and CDR2 SMNVEV (reference sequence). The CDR3 is made up of 13 amino acids. With 5 bases removed from V and 5 bases from J, the gap between germline ends came to 10 bases. CDR3 bases: TGTGCCAGCAGTCTCAGGGAACATCAGCCCCAGCATTTT. Translating gives CASSLREHQPQHF.

The V and J genes are TRBV7-2 and TRBJ1-6; D not certain. In germline, CDR1 is SGHTA, CDR2 FQGNSA. With 0 bases removed from V and 11 bases from J, the gap between germline ends came to 8 bases. The CDR3 is 13 residues long. CDR3 residues: CASSLARLPPLHF. The CDR3 DNA is TGTGCCAGCAGCTTAGCGCGGCTGCCACCCCTCCACTTT.

This clone was picked up one time. The chain recombines TRBV18 with TRBJ2-3, with 8 bases matching TRBD1. The CDR3 extends over 14 amino acids. The germline V gene has CDR1 KGHSH and CDR2 LQKENI. J gave up 6 bases and V 3 bases, and 5 bases lay outside the gene matches. The CDR3 sequence: CASSPSQGADTQYF. For the CDR3, the DNA is TGTGCCAGCTCACCTTCCCAGGGGGCGGATACGCAGTATTTT.

The chain links TRBV7-2 to TRBJ2-7; 7 bases fit TRBD1. Germline V CDR1 and CDR2: SGHTA, FQGNSA. The CDR3 covers 12 residues. V lost 2 bases, J lost 10 bases, and 5 bases stayed unmatched. Here the CDR3 reads CASSLRTGLQYF. CDR3 coding DNA: TGTGCCAGCAGCTTAAGGACAGGATTACAGTACTTC.

The chain links TRBV5-1 to TRBJ2-2; tentatively, D is TRBD1 (9 bases). The CDR3 length is 20 residues. Trimming shortened V by 4 bases and J by 0 bases, and 25 bases separated the two germline ends. Germline CDR1 SGHRS, CDR2 YFSETQ. CDR3 region: CASSKAGTGRAGANTGELFF. The CDR3 DNA reads TGCGCCAGCAGCAAAGCCGGGACAGGGAGAGCGGGAGCGAACACCGGGGAGCTGTTTTTT. The full variable domain, rest sourced from reference TRBV5-1 and TRBJ2-2, is KAGVTQTPRYLIKTRGQQVTLSCSPISGHRSVSWYQQTPGQGLQFLFEYFSETQRNKGNFPGRFSGRQFSNSRSEMNVSTLELGDSALYLCASSKAGTGRAGANTGELFFGEGSRLTVL.

Only one count was recorded for this clone. This chain links TRBV5-6 with TRBJ1-1; maybe TRBD1 (6 bases). The CDR3 spans 14 residues. CDR1 and CDR2 from the germline V gene are SGHDT and YYEEEE. V dropped 4 bases and J dropped 3 bases, with 13 bases sitting between them. Here the CDR3 DNA reads TGTGCCAGCAGCCAAACAGGGTCAGACACTGAAGCTTTCTTT. It is translated as CASSQTGSDTEAFF. The full variable domain, rest sourced from reference TRBV5-6 and TRBJ1-1, is DAGVTQSPTHLIKTRGQQVTLRCSPKSGHDTVSWYQQALGQGPQFIFQYYEEEERQRGNFPDRFSGHQFPNYSSELNVNALLLGDSALYLCASSQTGSDTEAFFGQGTRLTVV.

This clone appeared a single time. This CDR3 reads CASSQSQGLTNYGYTF. The CDR3 DNA is TGCGCCAGCAGCCAATCCCAGGGGCTCACTAACTATGGCTACACCTTC. The rearrangement joins TRBV4-1 to TRBJ1-2; maybe TRBD1 (6 bases). Germline lookup yields CDR1 MGHRA and CDR2 YSYEKL. Trimming pared 2 bases from V and 0 bases from J, leaving 13 bases between. CDR3 length: 16 residues.

CDR3 loop: CASSLASRGPLHF. The CDR3 nucleotides are TGTGCCAGTAGTCTCGCCTCCAGAGGGCCCCTCCACTTT. The chain employs TRBV19 and TRBJ1-6; D unclear. Germline-derived CDR1 and CDR2 are LNHDA and SQIVND (reference sequence). The V end lost 5 bases, the J end lost 13 bases, and 15 bases lay between the germline ends. This CDR3 is 13 amino acids long.

This clone has just a few counts. The chain couples TRBV9 to TRBJ1-4; D is perhaps TRBD1 (5 bases). The CDR3 is 14 amino acids. The germline gives CDR1 SGDLS, CDR2 YYNGEE. The V and J ends lost 0 bases and 4 bases respectively, with 7 bases between them. The CDR3 coding sequence is TGTGCCAGCAGCGTAGGCCAGGGTAATGAAAAACTGTTTTTT. Amino acids: CASSVGQGNEKLFF.

This sequence joins TRBV4-1 and TRBJ1-5, with D hard to call. Germline V lookup: CDR1 MGHRA, CDR2 YSYEKL. The CDR3 is 15 residues long. V was pared by 0 bases and J by 5 bases, with 11 bases between. The CDR3 region is CASSQEGSLHQPQHF. CDR3 DNA sequence: TGCGCCAGCAGCCAAGAGGGCAGCCTTCATCAGCCCCAGCATTTT.

The chain couples TRBV18 to TRBJ2-7; D is uncertain. CDR3 size: 15 residues. The V end lost 4 bases, the J end lost 0 bases, and 13 bases lay between the germline ends. Germline V lookup: CDR1 KGHSH, CDR2 LQKENI. The CDR3 DNA sequence: TGTGCCAGCTCACTTCAAGCCGGTTACTCCTACGAGCAGTACTTC. Its protein is CASSLQAGYSYEQYF. Supplemented by reference TRBV18 and TRBJ2-7, the full variable domain reads NAGVMQNPRHLVRRRGQEARLRCSPMKGHSHVYWYRQLPEEGLKFMVYLQKENIIDESGMPKERFSAEFPKEGPSILRIQQVVRGDSAAYFCASSLQAGYSYEQYFGPGTRLTVT.

This chain joins TRBV6-5 and TRBJ2-2, with 9 bases aligning to TRBD1. The V segment lost 7 bases and the J segment 4 bases; nucleotides outside the gene matches: 4. The CDR3 is made up of 14 amino acids. Germline CDR1 MNHEY, CDR2 SVGAGI. Here the CDR3 DNA reads TGTGCCAGCACTGTGACAGGGGGCACCGGGGAGCTGTTTTTT. Amino acids: CASTVTGGTGELFF.

V and J are TRBV5-1 and TRBJ2-2, with D possibly being TRBD2 (6 bases). The CDR3 has 15 amino acids. The V and J ends lost 6 bases and 2 bases respectively, with 14 bases between them. CDR1 is SGHRS and CDR2 is YFSETQ in the germline V gene. CDR3 bases: TGCGCCAGCAACTCCTTAGCGGATAACACCGGGGAGCTGTTTTTT. Translating gives CASNSLADNTGELFF. The whole variable domain, remainder taken from reference TRBV5-1 and TRBJ2-2, is KAGVTQTPRYLIKTRGQQVTLSCSPISGHRSVSWYQQTPGQGLQFLFEYFSETQRNKGNFPGRFSGRQFSNSRSEMNVSTLELGDSALYLCASNSLADNTGELFFGEGSRLTVL.

The rearrangement links TRBV3-1 (or the pseudogene TRBV3-2) to TRBJ1-1, with D unclear. V was clipped by 1 base and J by 0 bases, with 3 bases between them. The length of the CDR3 is 13 residues. CDR1 is LGHDT, CDR2 YNNKEL, per germline (reference sequence). CDR3 DNA sequence: TGTGCCAGCAGCCAAGCGGTGAACACTGAAGCTTTCTTT. Its translation is CASSQAVNTEAFF.

The chain carries TRBV7-2 and TRBJ1-4; D remains unclear. Germline V gene lookup returns CDR1 SGHTA and CDR2 FQGNSA. V was cut by 5 bases and J by 5 bases, with 15 bases left in between. CDR3 size: 15 residues. The CDR3 nucleotides read TGTGCCAGCAGCCCACAAAGGAGCCGGAATGAAAAACTGTTTTTT. This codes for CASSPQRSRNEKLFF. Supplemented by reference TRBV7-2 and TRBJ1-4, the full variable domain reads GAGVSQSPSNKVTEKGKDVELRCDPISGHTALYWYRQSLGQGLEFLIYFQGNSAPDKSGLPSDRFSAERTGGSVSTLTIQRTQQEDSAVYLCASSPQRSRNEKLFFGSGTQLSVL.

This sequence joins TRBV12-3 or TRBV12-4 and TRBJ2-4; D is unresolved. The CDR3 runs 11 residues. The germline V and J ends were trimmed by 5 bases and 7 bases, with 6 bases remaining between them. DNA of the CDR3: TGTGCCAGCAGTCTAACTAACATTCAGTACTTC. It codes for CASSLTNIQYF.

This clone was detected only a few times. This sequence joins TRBV19 and TRBJ2-7; 11 bases align to TRBD2. Germline CDR1 and CDR2: LNHDA and SQIVND (reference sequence). J gave up 2 bases and V 4 bases, and 10 bases lay outside the gene matches. The CDR3 loop spans 17 amino acids. In DNA form, the CDR3 reads TGTGCCAGTAGTAAATCCCAGGGGACTAGCGGCACCTACGAGCAGTACTTC. Translating gives CASSKSQGTSGTYEQYF. Full variable domain (rest looked up from reference TRBV19 and TRBJ2-7): DGGITQSPKYLFRKEGQNVTLSCEQNLNHDAMYWYRQDPGQGLRLIYYSQIVNDFQKGDIAEGYSVSREKKESFPLTVTSAQKNPTAFYLCASSKSQGTSGTYEQYFGPGTRLTVT.

The rearrangement links TRBV6-5 to TRBJ1-1; 9 nucleotides match TRBD1. After removal of 4 bases from V and 3 bases from J, the junction contained 6 bases not matched to a gene. CDR3 length: 15 amino acids. The germline CDR1 and CDR2 sequences are MNHEY and SVGAGI. The DNA of the CDR3 is TGTGCCAGCAGTTTCTTACAGGGGGCGGACACTGAAGCTTTCTTT. Encoded protein: CASSFLQGADTEAFF.

The chain employs TRBV7-8 and TRBJ1-6, with D hard to call. This CDR3 spans 11 amino acids. CDR1 and CDR2 (germline): SGHVS, FQNEAQ. Trimming took 1 base from V and 12 from J, leaving 4 bases between them. Here the CDR3 DNA reads TGTGCCAGCAGCTTAGACGGACCCCTCCACTTT. Translation: CASSLDGPLHF.